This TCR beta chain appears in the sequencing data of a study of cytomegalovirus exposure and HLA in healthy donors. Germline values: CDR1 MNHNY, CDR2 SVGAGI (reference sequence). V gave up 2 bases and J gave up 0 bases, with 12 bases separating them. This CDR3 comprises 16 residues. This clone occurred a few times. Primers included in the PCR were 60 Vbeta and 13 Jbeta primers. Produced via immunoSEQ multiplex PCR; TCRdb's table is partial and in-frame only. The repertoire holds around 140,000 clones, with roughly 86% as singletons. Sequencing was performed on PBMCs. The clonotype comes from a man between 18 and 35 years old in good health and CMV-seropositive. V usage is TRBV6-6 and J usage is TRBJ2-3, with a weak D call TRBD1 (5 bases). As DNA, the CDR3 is TGTGCCAGCAGTTACCATACAGGTTCTAGCACAGATACGCAGTATTTT. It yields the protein CASSYHTGSSTDTQYF.